What follows are 5 T cell receptor beta chains derived from one specimen sequenced in a study of blood T cells in healthy people across ages. Primed by a sample-barcoded 5' primer and a J-beta primer mix, a second PCR proceeded for 7 to 11 cycles. TCRdb used MiXCR to reprocess the 5' RACE reads, holding one entry per CDR3 protein. The table shows some 760,000 distinct CDR3 sequences, with roughly 25% occurring only once. A further study also used this sample, focusing on T cells of mothers and their children.

Sequencing was done on a sample of blood. Receptor source: a boy younger than 18 in good health.

V gene TRBV12-3 or TRBV12-4 combines with J gene TRBJ2-1; perhaps TRBD2 as D (6 bases). Trimming pared 8 bases from V and 6 bases from J, leaving 8 bases between. The CDR3 is made up of 11 amino acids. Written as DNA, the CDR3 is TGTGCCAGCCCCGGGGGCAATGAGCAGTTCTTC. Encoded protein: CASPGGNEQFF.

The chain employs TRBV29-1 and TRBJ2-5; tentatively, D is TRBD1 (6 bases). Germline V lookup: CDR1 SQVTM, CDR2 ANQGSEA. The CDR3 is 15 residues long. Trimming took off 3 bases at V and 4 bases at J, with 18 bases between the two ends. The CDR3 nucleotides are TGCAGCGTTGATGAGGGGGAGACTTCTCGAGAGACCCAGTACTTC. It yields the protein CSVDEGETSRETQYF.

The chain links TRBV10-3 to TRBJ2-7; possibly TRBD2 for D (5 bases). Trimming stripped 7 bases from V and 0 bases from J, with 16 bases between. The germline gives CDR1 ENHRY, CDR2 SYGVKD. The CDR3 loop spans 15 amino acids. The CDR3 DNA follows: TGTGCCATCAACGTCGGCCCCACTAGCTCCTACGAGCAGTACTTC. It is translated as CAINVGPTSSYEQYF.

This clonotype was observed once. The V and J genes are TRBV12-3 or TRBV12-4 and TRBJ1-5, with 8 bases fitting TRBD1. This CDR3 spans 13 amino acids. Trimming cost V 6 bases and J 7 bases; bases outside gene matches: 5. The CDR3, as DNA: TGTGCCAGCAGACTACAGGGGGAACAGCCCCAGCATTTT. Protein: CASRLQGEQPQHF.

The rearrangement uses TRBV11-2 and TRBJ2-3; tentative D call: TRBD2 (5 bases). The CDR3 spans 16 residues. The V end lost 5 bases, the J end lost 1 base, and 16 bases lay between the germline ends. CDR1 and CDR2 (germline): SGHAT, FQNNGV. For the CDR3, the DNA is TGTGCCAGCAGCCCACGGACTGTAGCCCGCACAGATACGCAGTATTTT. Protein: CASSPRTVARTDTQYF.